These T cell receptor beta chains were read from a single sample in a study of cytomegalovirus exposure and HLA in healthy donors. This table comes from immunoSEQ multiplex PCR, and its TCRdb copy is limited to in-frame clones, with some not included. The table records about 150,000 clones, roughly 90% of them present only once. The sample was PBMCs. These receptors were obtained from a woman between 40 and 50 years old in good health and CMV-seronegative. Both conserved end residues are part of each CDR3.

j_gene	len	v_gene	CDR3aa
TRBJ2-3	15	TRBV11-3	CASSFSGAITDTQYF
TRBJ1-5	14	TRBV6-5	CASSYSGSSQPQHF
TRBJ1-2	14	TRBV6-6	CASSYRTGNYGYTF
TRBJ1-1	13	TRBV11-1	CASSLDSYTEAFF
TRBJ2-5	16	TRBV6-1	CASSEREKGWAETQYF
TRBJ1-2	11	TRBV20-1	CSARDIYSISF
TRBJ2-2	18	TRBV4-1	CASSQDRRQGAGTGELFF
TRBJ1-1	16	TRBV5-1	CASSLGQGIYRSEAFF
TRBJ1-4	14	TRBV29-1	CSVLWTGGGEKLFF
-	12	TRBV5-5	CASSLGVYEQYF
TRBJ2-1	16	TRBV7-8	CASSLGYRGRYNEQFF